The subject of this entry is one T cell receptor (beta chain). Germline CDR1 and CDR2: SGHTA and FQGTGA. V shed 6 bases and J 0 bases; nucleotides not matched to a gene: 11. CDR3 size: 17 residues. This specimen comes from a study of identifying expanded T cells in peripheral blood. Only in-frame clones appear in the TCRdb table, and some are missing; sequencing was by immunoSEQ multiplex PCR. The profile shows approximately 94,000 clones, approximately 88% of them singletons. The source of this sequence is a person aged 18 to 75 in good health. V and J are TRBV7-3 and TRBJ2-3, with 8 bases matching TRBD1. The sequenced material came from blood. The CDR3 loop is CASSLGPQGASTDTQYF. The CDR3 coding sequence is TGTGCCAGCAGTCTAGGGCCGCAGGGGGCGAGCACAGATACGCAGTATTTT.